The clone carrying this T cell receptor (beta chain) came up a few times. The antigen remains unidentified. This sample is part of a study of response to subunit inactivated influenza vaccine. MiXCR was run by TCRdb on the RT-PCR reads, yielding one entry per CDR3 protein. The sample includes hundreds of thousands of distinct CDR3 sequences, 10% to 15% of them seen just once. Trimming at V came to 6 bases and at J to 0 bases, leaving 25 bases not matched to a gene. Per the germline V gene, CDR1 is LNHDA and CDR2 is SQIVND (reference sequence). The CDR3 length is 23 residues. Study-level findings and limits: There was a suggestion from the authors that each seasonal influenza vaccination recruits few new T cells.

This TCR was recovered from a man aged 50-59 years who received an inactivated influenza vaccine. Sequencing was performed on PBMCs from blood, taken 40 to 50 days after vaccination. The chain has TRBV19 and TRBJ2-1; 11 bases map to TRBD2. CDR3 sequence reads: CASSQIERIPGLADKRSYNEQFF. CDR3 sequence (DNA): TGTGCCAGTAGCCAAATCGAACGGATACCGGGACTAGCGGACAAACGCTCCTACAATGAGCAGTTCTTC.